The 8 T cell receptor beta chains listed next were all sequenced from one sample in a study of shared clonotypes between healthy human individuals. The protocol was immunoSEQ multiplex PCR, while the TCRdb copy is restricted to in-frame clones and leaves out a portion. Of roughly 2,300,000 clones listed, around 92% are singletons. Sequencing was carried out using naive CD4+ T cells from PBMCs. Subset noted: CD45RA+ positively selected. These receptors were taken from a man aged 18-30 years in good health. Some clones in this sample may be carry-over from other donors' samples.

With respect to this clone: Other DNA sequences in this specimen translate into the identical CDR3. The rearrangement uses TRBV6-6 and TRBJ1-5; no clear D gene. V was cut by 2 bases and J by 0 bases, with 5 bases left in between. Germline V gene lookup returns CDR1 MNHNY and CDR2 SVGAGI (reference sequence). The CDR3 consists of 14 residues. CDR3 DNA sequence: TGTGCCAGCAGTTACGGCGATAGCAATCAGCCCCAGCATTTT. As protein: CASSYGDSNQPQHF.

The V and J genes are TRBV6-1 and TRBJ2-7; 7 nucleotides line up with TRBD1. Germline V gene sequence: CDR1 MNHNS, CDR2 SASEGT. The junction had 8 bases not matched to a gene; V was cut back by 6 bases and J by 0 bases. CDR3 length: 15 amino acids. This chain's CDR3 is CASSVLTGISYEQYF. For the CDR3, the DNA is TGTGCCAGCAGCGTCTTGACAGGGATCTCCTACGAGCAGTACTTC.

V usage is TRBV7-8 and J usage is TRBJ1-2, with TRBD1 matching 9 bases. The germline gives CDR1 SGHVS, CDR2 FQNEAQ. The J segment lost 7 bases and the V segment lost 6 bases, leaving 6 bases of the junction unmatched. The CDR3 consists of 13 residues. The CDR3 reads CASSFRQGGGYTF. In nucleotides, the CDR3 is TGTGCCAGCAGTTTCCGACAGGGGGGTGGCTACACCTTC.

In DNA form, the CDR3 reads TGTGCCAGCTCACCAAACTTCGGACAGGGGGGCAATCAGCCCCAGCATTTT. Its translation: CASSPNFGQGGNQPQHF. This chain joins TRBV18 and TRBJ1-5; 10 bases agree with TRBD1. This CDR3 is built from 17 residues. The germline V gene has CDR1 KGHSH and CDR2 LQKENI. V gave up 2 bases and J gave up 2 bases; unmatched junction bases: 6.

The J gene is TRBJ2-5, the V gene TRBV2; 12 bases match TRBD2. Germline CDR1 and CDR2: SNHLY and FYNNEI. The junction had 3 bases not matched to a gene; V was cut back by 6 bases and J by 4 bases. The CDR3 extends over 14 amino acids. The CDR3 region is CASRMTSGRETQYF. CDR3 in DNA: TGTGCCAGCAGGATGACTAGCGGGAGAGAGACCCAGTACTTC. Looking up the rest from reference TRBV2 and TRBJ2-5 gives the full variable domain: EPEVTQTPSHQVTQMGQEVILRCVPISNHLYFYWYRQILGQKVEFLVSFYNNEISEKSEIFDDQFSVERPDGSNFTLKIRSTKLEDSAMYFCASRMTSGRETQYFGPGTRLLVL.

V usage is TRBV10-1 and J usage is TRBJ2-1; D unclear. Looked up from germline, CDR1 is WNHNN and CDR2 is SYGVQD (reference sequence). V gave up 3 bases and J gave up 8 bases, with 5 bases separating them. The CDR3 has 11 residues. The CDR3 loop is CASSDYDEQFF. The CDR3 DNA is TGCGCCAGCAGTGATTACGATGAGCAGTTCTTC.

Details on this clone: Other DNA sequences in the same sample also yield this CDR3. The V and J genes are TRBV5-1 and TRBJ1-1; TRBD1 might be the D (5 bases). Trimming removed 0 bases from V and 0 bases from J, with 9 bases in between. Germline CDR1 and CDR2: SGHRS and YFSETQ. The CDR3 has 15 amino acids. CDR3 nucleotide sequence: TGCGCCAGCAGCTTGGAACCAGGGCTGAACACTGAAGCTTTCTTT. Translation gives CASSLEPGLNTEAFF. Full variable domain (remainder filled in from reference TRBV5-1 and TRBJ1-1): KAGVTQTPRYLIKTRGQQVTLSCSPISGHRSVSWYQQTPGQGLQFLFEYFSETQRNKGNFPGRFSGRQFSNSRSEMNVSTLELGDSALYLCASSLEPGLNTEAFFGQGTRLTVV.

The V call is TRBV28, the J call TRBJ1-2; D gene ambiguous. The CDR3 has 15 residues. CDR1 is MDHEN, CDR2 SYDVKM, per germline. V lost 6 bases and J 3 bases, leaving 17 bases between the germline ends. CDR3 in DNA: TGTGCCAGCAGCTGGGGTACCGTCCCGGACTATGGCTACACCTTC. Amino acid sequence: CASSWGTVPDYGYTF.